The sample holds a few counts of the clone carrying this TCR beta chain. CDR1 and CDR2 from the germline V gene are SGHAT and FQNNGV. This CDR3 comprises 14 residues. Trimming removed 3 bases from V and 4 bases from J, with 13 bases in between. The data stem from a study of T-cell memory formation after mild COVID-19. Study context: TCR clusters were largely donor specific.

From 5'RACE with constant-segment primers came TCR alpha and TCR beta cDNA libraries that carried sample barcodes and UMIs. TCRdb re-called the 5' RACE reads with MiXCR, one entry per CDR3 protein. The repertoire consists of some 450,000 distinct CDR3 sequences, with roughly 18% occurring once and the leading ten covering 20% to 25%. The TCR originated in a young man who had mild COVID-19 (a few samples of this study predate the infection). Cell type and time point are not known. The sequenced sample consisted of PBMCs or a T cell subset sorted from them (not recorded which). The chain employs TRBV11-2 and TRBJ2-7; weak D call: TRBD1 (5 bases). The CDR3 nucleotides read TGTGCCAGCAGCTTTCGCCAGGGCCCTTACGAGCAGTACGTC. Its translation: CASSFRQGPYEQYV.